This T cell receptor beta chain was recovered during a study of shared clonotypes between healthy human individuals. The CDR3 is 17 amino acids. Germline V gene data show CDR1 as SGHTS and CDR2 as YDEGEE. Trimming removed 7 bases from V and 0 bases from J; junction bases left unmatched: 7. Positive CCR7 selection of CD45RO-negative cells yielded the naive CD8 cells, and terminally differentiated effector memory CD45RA+ cells were excluded. The donors were all Caucasian adults (living in Nashville, Tennessee). Several immunoSEQ 96-well plates shared each subset's DNA, each plate a replicate. Only in-frame clones appear in the TCRdb table, and some are missing; sequencing was by immunoSEQ multiplex PCR. This table holds about 700,000 clones, about 92% found once. There are a few counts of this clone.

The TCR sequence derives from a man aged 25 to 40 in good health. The specimen was naive CD8+ T cells sorted from blood. The genes are TRBV5-8 and TRBJ2-1; 13 positions match TRBD2. The CDR3 loop is CASDPGLAGSSYNEQFF. The CDR3 DNA sequence: TGTGCCAGCGACCCGGGACTAGCGGGGAGCTCCTACAATGAGCAGTTCTTC.